The 30 T cell receptor beta chains in this list originate from one sample, sequenced in a study of blood T cell repertoires in COVID-19. TCRdb keeps only in-frame clones here, not all; method: immunoSEQ multiplex PCR. The data show over 90,000 clones, with 84% seen just once and 9.5% to 10% held by the top ten. Sequencing was carried out using peripheral blood. Source of these receptors: a man aged 40-49 years with active or convalescent COVID-19.

The rearrangement uses TRBV4-3 and TRBJ1-1; D is possibly TRBD1 (6 bases). The CDR3 consists of 16 residues. Germline V gives CDR1 LGHNA, CDR2 YSLEER. V shed 1 base and J shed 5 bases, with 17 bases lying between them. CDR3 sequence (DNA): TGCGCCAGCAGCCAAGTGTGGGGGGGCGATAGGACTGAAGCTTTCTTT. Amino acid sequence: CASSQVWGGDRTEAFF.

This sequence joins TRBV27 and TRBJ2-2; tentative D call: TRBD2 (7 bases). Germline CDR1 is MNHEY and CDR2 is SMNVEV (reference sequence). Trimming pared 8 bases from V and 2 bases from J, leaving 27 bases between. The CDR3 length is 19 residues. CDR3 coding DNA: TGTGCCAGCTTTATCACGCCGCCGTTCGGGGGGCGAAACACCGGGGAGCTGTTTTTT. Its translation: CASFITPPFGGRNTGELFF.

This clone was detected only once. The chain's CDR3 is CSVQRTGNTEAFF. The CDR3 nucleotides read TGCAGCGTGCAGAGGACAGGGAACACTGAAGCTTTCTTT. The chain combines TRBV29-1 with TRBJ1-1, with TRBD1 matching 7 bases. Germline V gives CDR1 SQVTM, CDR2 ANQGSEA. The CDR3 is 13 residues long. V was clipped by 6 bases and J by 1 base; unmatched bases: 5.

The chain uses TRBV3-1 (or the pseudogene TRBV3-2) and TRBJ1-5; D might be TRBD1 (5 bases). The CDR3 is 15 residues long. Germline loops: CDR1 LGHDT, CDR2 YNNKEL (reference sequence). Trimming stripped 1 base from V and 3 bases from J, with 10 bases between. CDR3: CASSQGAQDNQPQHF. CDR3 in DNA: TGTGCCAGCAGCCAAGGAGCACAGGACAATCAGCCCCAGCATTTT.

The V gene is TRBV4-1, the J gene TRBJ2-6; no reliable D call. Germline V gives CDR1 MGHRA, CDR2 YSYEKL. Trimming stripped 1 base from V and 4 bases from J, with 8 bases between. The length of the CDR3 is 15 residues. The CDR3 is CASSQGLSGANVLTF. The CDR3 DNA is TGCGCCAGCAGCCAAGGTTTATCCGGGGCCAACGTCCTGACTTTC.

The genes are TRBV7-3 and TRBJ2-1; 10 bases fit TRBD2. J was trimmed by 9 bases and V by 5 bases; bases with no gene match: 10. Germline lookup yields CDR1 SGHTA and CDR2 FQGTGA. This CDR3 contains 15 residues. CDR3 loop: CASSLQAGGLSEQFF. CDR3 bases: TGTGCCAGCAGCCTCCAAGCGGGGGGGCTTAGTGAGCAGTTCTTC.

The rearrangement uses TRBV5-6 and TRBJ2-7; 9 nucleotides agree with TRBD1. Germline V gene sequence: CDR1 SGHDT, CDR2 YYEEEE. This CDR3 is 12 amino acids long. Trimming cost V 4 bases and J 11 bases; bases outside gene matches: 7. The CDR3 DNA follows: TGTGCCAGCAGCGTTAACAGGGGGCAGAAGTACTTC. Protein product: CASSVNRGQKYF.

This chain links TRBV7-9 with TRBJ2-3; 7 bases are shared with TRBD1. The junction had 5 bases not matched to a gene; V was cut back by 3 bases and J by 2 bases. The CDR3 is 15 residues long. CDR1 SEHNR and CDR2 FQNEAQ come from the germline V gene (reference sequence). Here the CDR3 reads CASSFPDRVTDTQYF. The CDR3 bases are TGTGCCAGCAGCTTCCCAGACAGGGTCACAGATACGCAGTATTTT.

The chain uses TRBV3-1 (or the pseudogene TRBV3-2) and TRBJ2-3; D uncertain. The CDR3 consists of 13 residues. Trimming cost V 5 bases and J 8 bases, with 14 bases left between them. CDR1 is LGHDT, CDR2 YNNKEL, per germline (reference sequence). The chain's CDR3 is CASSSRRIGTQYF. The CDR3, as DNA: TGTGCCAGCAGCTCTAGACGGATCGGTACGCAGTATTTT.

The chain couples TRBV7-9 to TRBJ1-6; unclear D gene. The CDR3 is 13 amino acids. The germline V gene encodes CDR1 SEHNR and CDR2 FQNEAQ (reference sequence). V lost 5 bases and J 9 bases, leaving 11 bases between the germline ends. The CDR3: CASSTTGISPLHF. The CDR3, as DNA: TGTGCCAGCAGCACAACGGGGATTTCACCCCTCCACTTT.

The J gene is TRBJ1-2, the V gene TRBV7-2; possible D gene TRBD1, 6 bases. CDR1 SGHTA and CDR2 FQGNSA come from the germline V gene. V lost 5 bases and J lost 4, with 14 bases in between. This CDR3 region has 14 residues. The CDR3 nucleotides read TGTGCCAGCAGCGTCCGGGACACCTTCTATGGCTACACCTTC. This codes for CASSVRDTFYGYTF.

The chain uses TRBV5-4 and TRBJ1-6, with TRBD1 matching 7 bases. CDR1 SGHNT and CDR2 YYREEE come from the germline V gene (reference sequence). The V gene end was trimmed by 4 bases and the J gene end by 11 bases; junction bases not matched to a gene: 9. There are 14 residues in the CDR3. The CDR3 nucleotides are TGTGCCAGCAGCCTCCGGGACAGAAGCACACCCCTCCACTTT. It specifies CASSLRDRSTPLHF.

V and J are TRBV10-1 and TRBJ2-3; tentatively, D is TRBD1 (6 bases). Deletions cut 4 bases from V and 0 bases from J, with 14 bases between. CDR1 is WNHNN, CDR2 SYGVQD, per germline (reference sequence). CDR3 length equals 16 residues. The CDR3 here is CASSAGTSASTDTQYF. The CDR3 nucleotides read TGCGCCAGCAGTGCGGGGACATCCGCTAGCACAGATACGCAGTATTTT.

The rearrangement links TRBV5-8 to TRBJ1-2; a possible D gene is TRBD1 (6 bases). From germline, CDR1 is SGHTS and CDR2 YDEGEE. The V end was cut by 2 bases, the J end by 8 bases, with 10 bases between. CDR3 length: 12 amino acids. CDR3 in DNA: TGTGCCAGCAGCTTAGACAGGCGCGGCTACACCTTC. Protein sequence: CASSLDRRGYTF. Filled out from reference TRBV5-8 and TRBJ1-2, the complete variable domain reads EAGVTQSPTHLIKTRGQQATLRCSPISGHTSVYWYQQALGLGLQFLLWYDEGEERNRGNFPPRFSGRQFPNYSSELNVNALELEDSALYLCASSLDRRGYTFGSGTRLTVV.

The gene calls are TRBV3-1 (or the pseudogene TRBV3-2) and TRBJ2-7, with TRBD1 identical over 9 bases. This CDR3 region has 16 residues. Trimming cost V 2 bases and J 2 bases; bases outside gene matches: 7. CDR1 and CDR2 from the germline V gene are LGHDT and YNNKEL (reference sequence). In DNA form, the CDR3 reads TGTGCCAGCAGCCAACTCGGGACAGGGAGAACCTACGAGCAGTACTTC. Amino acids: CASSQLGTGRTYEQYF.

This chain connects TRBV6-5 to TRBJ2-7, with 9 bases that match TRBD1. The CDR3 runs 15 residues. V trimming: 2 bases; J trimming: 0 bases; junction bases outside the gene matches: 2. CDR1 MNHEY and CDR2 SVGAGI come from the germline V gene. The CDR3 here is CASSYGTGSSYEQYF. CDR3 DNA sequence: TGTGCCAGCAGTTACGGGACAGGGAGCTCCTACGAGCAGTACTTC.

This chain uses TRBV23-1 with TRBJ1-5, with D possibly matching TRBD1 (5 bases). TRBV23-1 is an open reading frame, and its role is uncertain. With 0 bases removed from V and 4 bases from J, the gap between germline ends came to 13 bases. The CDR3 contains 16 residues. CDR3 protein: CASSQSGRGANQPQHF. In DNA form, the CDR3 reads TGCGCCAGCAGTCAATCTGGGAGGGGAGCAAATCAGCCCCAGCATTTT.

This clone has a single count. The chain uses TRBV10-3 and TRBJ1-2; no clear D. With 2 bases removed from V and 4 bases from J, the gap between germline ends came to 17 bases. Germline CDR1 ENHRY, CDR2 SYGVKD. This CDR3 comprises 16 residues. The CDR3 sequence: CAISELPVTVFYGYTF. CDR3 sequence (DNA): TGTGCCATCAGTGAGCTACCTGTCACAGTTTTCTATGGCTACACCTTC.

The chain links TRBV11-2 to TRBJ2-7, with a tentative D call TRBD2 (7 bases). V gave up 1 base and J gave up 7 bases, with 26 bases separating them. Per germline, CDR1 SGHAT and CDR2 FQNNGV. There are 18 residues in the CDR3. CDR3 bases: TGTGCCAGCAGCTTAGCCACTCTGTCTGGGGGGGGCTCACAAGAGCAGTACTTC. This sequence encodes CASSLATLSGGGSQEQYF.

The chain uses TRBV29-1 and TRBJ2-7; maybe TRBD2 (6 bases). The CDR3 contains 13 residues. The V end was cut by 2 bases, the J end by 5 bases, with 13 bases between. Germline loops: CDR1 SQVTM, CDR2 ANQGSEA. In DNA, the CDR3 is TGCAGCGTTGAATTTTATTGGGGGGACGAGCAGTACTTC. Protein sequence: CSVEFYWGDEQYF.

V usage is TRBV6-5 and J usage is TRBJ1-2; D might be TRBD1 (6 bases). Germline V CDR1 and CDR2: MNHEY, SVGAGI. The germline V and J ends were trimmed by 6 bases and 4 bases, with 9 bases remaining between them. This CDR3 comprises 12 residues. CDR3 amino acids: CASSRGVYGYTF. The CDR3, as DNA: TGTGCCAGCAGCAGGGGCGTCTATGGCTACACCTTC.

This chain links TRBV24-1 with TRBJ2-3; D gene uncertain. CDR1 KGHDR and CDR2 SFDVKD come from the germline V gene. This CDR3 contains 14 residues. V lost 7 bases and J 6 bases, leaving 16 bases between the germline ends. In DNA, the CDR3 is TGTGCCACCAGCGGAACAGAACCTTCGGATACGCAGTATTTT. Residues: CATSGTEPSDTQYF.

V usage is TRBV5-5 and J usage is TRBJ2-7, with D unresolved. CDR3 size: 14 residues. Germline values: CDR1 SGHKS, CDR2 YYEKEE (reference sequence). V was cut by 0 bases and J by 6 bases, with 13 bases left in between. The CDR3 DNA is TGTGCCAGCAGCTTGGTGGGCTCCCTACCCGAGCAGTACTTC. Translation: CASSLVGSLPEQYF.

The V and J genes are TRBV9 and TRBJ2-3; a weak D match, TRBD1 (5 bases). Trimming pared 1 base from V and 1 base from J, leaving 7 bases between. CDR1 and CDR2 from the germline V gene are SGDLS and YYNGEE. CDR3 size: 14 residues. The CDR3 DNA is TGTGCCAGCAGCGTAACAGGCCGCACAGATACGCAGTATTTT. Translated: CASSVTGRTDTQYF.

This chain connects TRBV6-5 to TRBJ1-1; the D is unclear. There are 13 residues in the CDR3. Trimming took 7 bases from V and 1 from J, leaving 10 bases between them. Germline CDR1 MNHEY, CDR2 SVGAGI. The CDR3 DNA is TGTGCCAGCACCCGGGAGGGGAACACTGAAGCTTTCTTT. Residues: CASTREGNTEAFF.

The chain carries TRBV5-1 and TRBJ2-2, with 7 bases that match TRBD1. J lost 0 bases, V lost 7 bases, and 3 bases had no gene match. The germline V gene has CDR1 SGHRS and CDR2 YFSETQ. The CDR3 sequence is 14 residues long. This CDR3 is CASRDRANTGELFF. CDR3 in DNA: TGCGCCAGCCGAGACAGGGCGAACACCGGGGAGCTGTTTTTT.

This chain joins TRBV6-2 or TRBV6-3 and TRBJ1-5; D unclear. CDR1 and CDR2 (germline): MNHEY, SVGEGT. Trimming removed 0 bases at V and 7 bases at J, with 19 bases between. CDR3 length: 17 residues. This chain's CDR3 is CASSYSSNGHSGQPQHF. For the CDR3, the DNA is TGTGCCAGCAGTTACTCGAGTAATGGGCATTCGGGGCAGCCCCAGCATTTT.

This sequence joins TRBV11-2 and TRBJ1-2; TRBD1 agrees at 7 bases. The CDR3 consists of 14 residues. The germline gives CDR1 SGHAT, CDR2 FQNNGV. The V segment lost 4 bases and the J segment 8 bases; nucleotides outside the gene matches: 10. In DNA form, the CDR3 reads TGTGCCAGCAGCTCCCGGGACAGCATTGGGGGCTACACCTTC. Its translation: CASSSRDSIGGYTF. Full variable domain (rest looked up from reference TRBV11-2 and TRBJ1-2): EAGVAQSPRYKIIEKRQSVAFWCNPISGHATLYWYQQILGQGPKLLIQFQNNGVVDDSQLPKDRFSAERLKGVDSTLKIQPAKLEDSAVYLCASSSRDSIGGYTFGSGTRLTVV.

This chain connects TRBV27 to TRBJ2-5, with 10 positions matching TRBD1. The trim removed 5 bases at V and 1 base at J, leaving 10 bases unmatched. CDR3 length: 17 residues. Germline assignment: CDR1 MNHEY and CDR2 SMNVEV (reference sequence). CDR3 nucleotide sequence: TGTGCCAGCAGTCGACGGGACAGGGGCAATTTCCAAGAGACCCAGTACTTC. This translates into CASSRRDRGNFQETQYF.

The genes are TRBV12-3 or TRBV12-4 and TRBJ1-1; D might be TRBD1 (5 bases). The CDR3 contains 11 residues. Trimming took 2 bases from V and 7 from J, leaving 5 bases between them. DNA for the CDR3: TGTGCCAGCAGTTTAAGGGGTGAAGCTTTCTTT. Its translation is CASSLRGEAFF.